These 17 T cell receptor beta chains share one sample of origin, sequenced in a study of neurological immune-mediated disorders. TCRdb re-called the 5' RACE reads through MiXCR, storing one row per CDR3 protein. This sample has 18,000 or so distinct CDR3 sequences, with around a quarter found just once. The sequencing sample was made of PBMCs. These receptors were taken from a man aged 45-65 years with HTLV-1-associated myelopathy (HAM/TSP).

This clonotype was picked up a small number of times. This chain connects TRBV7-2 to TRBJ2-7; no reliable D call. The CDR3 is made up of 14 amino acids. Germline V gene lookup returns CDR1 SGHTA and CDR2 FQGNSA. Trimming removed 5 bases at V and 0 bases at J, with 11 bases between. The CDR3 bases are TGTGCCAGCAGCCGAAGACCGATCTCCTACGAGCAGTACTTC. Its protein is CASSRRPISYEQYF.

This clonotype has just a few counts. This chain links TRBV20-1 with TRBJ1-1; 9 nucleotides agree with TRBD1. Germline CDR1 and CDR2: DFQATT and SNEGSKA (reference sequence). The ends lost 3 bases at V and 4 bases at J; junction bases unmatched: 9. The CDR3 covers 15 residues. The CDR3 region has the DNA TGCAGTGCTAGCATGACAGGGGGAAAGGGCACTGAAGCTTTCTTT. Residues: CSASMTGGKGTEAFF.

There are many counts of this clonotype. The chain couples TRBV20-1 to TRBJ2-5, with a possible D match to TRBD2 (7 bases). The CDR3 totals 13 residues. V was shortened by 5 bases and J by 5 bases, with 15 bases between the two germline ends. Germline loops: CDR1 DFQATT, CDR2 SNEGSKA (reference sequence). The CDR3 region is CSAPHGGRETQYF. CDR3 DNA sequence: TGCAGTGCTCCTCACGGGGGGCGGGAGACCCAGTACTTC.

This clonotype was seen a handful of times. The chain links TRBV10-3 to TRBJ2-2; D assignment may be TRBD1 or TRBD2 (5 bases each). The CDR3 totals 12 residues. From germline, CDR1 is ENHRY and CDR2 SYGVKD. The V and J ends lost 10 bases and 7 bases respectively, with 13 bases between them. The chain's CDR3 is CATRGADGELFF. The CDR3 nucleotides read TGTGCCACGAGAGGGGCTGACGGGGAGCTGTTTTTT.

This clonotype showed up many times. The chain has TRBV20-1 and TRBJ1-3, with D perhaps matching TRBD1 (6 bases). V lost 0 bases to trimming and J lost 0 bases, with 15 bases between them. CDR1 DFQATT and CDR2 SNEGSKA come from the germline V gene (reference sequence). This CDR3 has 17 residues. The CDR3 region has the DNA TGCAGTGCTAGAGATCTGAGACAGGTTCACTCTGGAAACACCATATATTTT. It yields the protein CSARDLRQVHSGNTIYF.

A word on this clonotype: The junction departs from the called germline gene at one end, perhaps through a read error. The J gene is TRBJ1-1, the V gene TRBV5-1, with unresolved D. CDR1 is SGHRS, CDR2 YFSETQ, per germline. The CDR3 runs 17 residues. CDR3: CTSSYALPRMANTEAFF. CDR3 bases: TGCACCAGCAGTTATGCCCTCCCCCGGATGGCGAACACTGAAGCTTTCTTT. Together with reference TRBV5-1 and TRBJ1-1, the CDR3 gives the full variable domain: KAGVTQTPRYLIKTRGQQVTLSCSPISGHRSVSWYQQTPGQGLQFLFEYFSETQRNKGNFPGRFSGRQFSNSRSEMNVSTLELGDSALYLCTSSYALPRMANTEAFFGQGTRLTVV.

The V and J genes are TRBV10-1 and TRBJ1-1; D ambiguous. The V end was cut by 6 bases, the J end by 7 bases, with 15 bases between. The germline CDR1 and CDR2 sequences are WNHNN and SYGVQD (reference sequence). The CDR3 contains 13 residues. The CDR3 DNA reads TGCGCCAGCAGCGCGGGCCTCCCTAATGAAGCTTTCTTT. Its protein product is CASSAGLPNEAFF.

This clonotype was picked up a small number of times. The chain couples TRBV6-5 to TRBJ2-1; D might be TRBD2 (6 bases). Trimming took 8 bases from V and 2 from J, leaving 25 bases between them. Germline CDR1 is MNHEY and CDR2 is SVGAGI. This CDR3 has 18 residues. This chain's CDR3 is CASARNPTDYLTYNEQFF. CDR3 coding DNA: TGTGCCAGCGCCCGAAACCCTACGGACTACCTTACCTACAATGAGCAGTTCTTC.

The chain recombines TRBV15 with TRBJ2-3; perhaps TRBD2 as D (5 bases). The CDR3 extends over 14 amino acids. Germline V gives CDR1 LNHNV, CDR2 YYDKDF (reference sequence). V was pared by 1 base and J by 6 bases, with 11 bases between. CDR3 protein: CATSRGGQADTQYF. In nucleotides, the CDR3 is TGTGCCACCAGCAGAGGAGGGCAAGCGGATACGCAGTATTTT.

J is TRBJ2-7 and V is TRBV5-1, with a possible D match to TRBD1 (6 bases). With 0 bases removed from V and 5 bases from J, the gap between germline ends came to 12 bases. This CDR3 spans 14 amino acids. CDR1 is SGHRS and CDR2 is YFSETQ in the germline V gene. CDR3 loop: CASSLVAGDNEQYF. DNA for the CDR3: TGCGCCAGCAGCTTGGTAGCAGGGGACAACGAGCAGTACTTC.

The rearrangement links TRBV20-1 to TRBJ1-1; D not certain. The length of the CDR3 is 12 residues. In germline, CDR1 is DFQATT, CDR2 SNEGSKA (reference sequence). V lost 7 bases to trimming and J lost 1 base, with 10 bases between them. The CDR3 bases are TGCAGTGTCCGCTCCAGGAACACTGAAGCTTTCTTT. Its protein is CSVRSRNTEAFF.

The chain joins TRBV5-1 to TRBJ2-6; no clear D gene. Germline V gene lookup returns CDR1 SGHRS and CDR2 YFSETQ. The CDR3 has 15 amino acids. The V gene lost 0 bases and the J gene lost 1 base, with 5 bases spanning the gap. CDR3 sequence (DNA): TGCGCCAGCAGCTTGGTGGAGTCTGGGGCCAACGTCCTGACTTTC. It encodes CASSLVESGANVLTF.

This clonotype was seen repeatedly, ten times or more. The chain is built from TRBV6-2 or TRBV6-3 and TRBJ2-1, with 7 bases matching TRBD1. Trimming took 5 bases from V and 7 from J; bases not matched to a gene: 2. Germline V gene sequence: CDR1 MNHEY, CDR2 SVGEGT. The CDR3 sequence is 12 residues long. The CDR3 region is CASSKTGNEQFF. CDR3 nucleotide sequence: TGTGCCAGCAGTAAGACAGGGAATGAGCAGTTCTTC.

This chain uses TRBV7-9 with TRBJ1-6, with D possibly TRBD1 on 5 matching bases. The CDR3 consists of 15 residues. Germline CDR1 SEHNR, CDR2 FQNEAQ (reference sequence). Trimming shortened V by 4 bases and J by 7 bases, and 14 bases separated the two germline ends. The CDR3, as DNA: TGTGCCAGCAGCTCCGGACATATCGACAATTCACCCCTCCACTTT. Amino acid sequence: CASSSGHIDNSPLHF.

This chain links TRBV5-1 with TRBJ2-7, with D unclear. The CDR3 consists of 13 residues. With 5 bases removed from V and 0 bases from J, the gap between germline ends came to 9 bases. Germline V CDR1 and CDR2: SGHRS, YFSETQ. The CDR3 DNA reads TGCGCCAGCAGGGACCGGGTCTCCTACGAGCAGTACTTC. Translated: CASRDRVSYEQYF.

The table lists this clonotype with many counts. V usage is TRBV19 and J usage is TRBJ1-2; D perhaps matches TRBD1 (5 bases). Trimming left V 7 bases short and J 2 bases short, with 17 bases between. The CDR3 extends over 15 amino acids. CDR1 and CDR2 from the germline V gene are LNHDA and SQIVND (reference sequence). The CDR3 DNA sequence: TGTGCCAGTACTAACGCCCGGGACTTAAACTATGGCTACACCTTC. Its translation: CASTNARDLNYGYTF. The variable domain in full, completed from reference TRBV19 and TRBJ1-2, reads DGGITQSPKYLFRKEGQNVTLSCEQNLNHDAMYWYRQDPGQGLRLIYYSQIVNDFQKGDIAEGYSVSREKKESFPLTVTSAQKNPTAFYLCASTNARDLNYGYTFGSGTRLTVV.

This chain connects TRBV14 to TRBJ1-3; D unresolved. Between the trimmed V and J ends, which lost 4 bases and 0 bases, there was a span of 13 bases. Germline V lookup: CDR1 SGHDN, CDR2 FVKESK. The CDR3 contains 16 residues. CDR3 amino acids: CASSPSRKSSGNTIYF. The CDR3, as DNA: TGTGCCAGCAGCCCCTCCAGGAAGAGCTCTGGAAACACCATATATTTT.